The next 5 T cell receptor beta chains were all read from a single sample in a study of blood T cell repertoires in COVID-19. Data came from immunoSEQ multiplex PCR; TCRdb stores just in-frame clones and leaves some out. There are 150,000 to 200,000 clones in the sample; 80% to 90% occur only once, and 11% lies in the top ten. Sequenced material: peripheral blood. The receptors stem from a human donor in a cohort sampled during active COVID-19.

This clone is a singleton in its sample. The rearrangement uses TRBV10-1 and TRBJ2-5, with D possibly being TRBD1 (6 bases). CDR1 and CDR2 (germline): WNHNN, SYGVQD (reference sequence). The CDR3 has 14 amino acids. V gave up 4 bases and J gave up 4 bases, with 13 bases separating them. The DNA of the CDR3 is TGCGCCAGCAGTGCTGGGGGCGCACGAGAGACCCAGTACTTC. Translation: CASSAGGARETQYF.

This sequence joins TRBV7-2 and TRBJ2-5; TRBD1 agrees at 7 bases. In germline, CDR1 is SGHTA, CDR2 FQGNSA. This CDR3 contains 14 residues. V shed 4 bases and J 4 bases; nucleotides not matched to a gene: 6. Here the CDR3 reads CASSSMTGLETQYF. CDR3 nucleotide sequence: TGTGCCAGCAGCTCGATGACAGGGCTAGAGACCCAGTACTTC. Based on the CDR3 plus reference TRBV7-2 and TRBJ2-5, the full variable domain is GAGVSQSPSNKVTEKGKDVELRCDPISGHTALYWYRQSLGQGLEFLIYFQGNSAPDKSGLPSDRFSAERTGGSVSTLTIQRTQQEDSAVYLCASSSMTGLETQYFGPGTRLLVL.

V gene TRBV6-5 combines with J gene TRBJ2-1, with D possibly matching TRBD1 (5 bases). CDR1 MNHEY and CDR2 SVGAGI come from the germline V gene. V lost 4 bases to trimming and J lost 9 bases, with 13 bases between them. The CDR3 extends over 13 amino acids. Here the CDR3 DNA reads TGTGCCAGCAGTTTGGCCTGGGGCGGTGAGCAGTTCTTC. Residues: CASSLAWGGEQFF.

This chain joins TRBV7-8 and TRBJ2-5, with 10 bases lining up with TRBD1. The V and J ends lost 5 bases and 5 bases, in that order; junction bases with no gene match: 5. The CDR3 is 14 residues long. The germline V gene has CDR1 SGHVS and CDR2 FQNEAQ. The CDR3 region has the DNA TGTGCCAGCAGCCTCGACAGGGGGCGGGAGACCCAGTACTTC. As protein: CASSLDRGRETQYF.

This clone is a singleton in its sample. V gene TRBV6-5 combines with J gene TRBJ1-1, with D perhaps TRBD1 (5 bases). The V end was cut by 2 bases, the J end by 1 base, with 5 bases between. This CDR3 region has 13 residues. Germline values: CDR1 MNHEY, CDR2 SVGAGI. The DNA of the CDR3 is TGTGCCAGCAGTTACAGGGGGAACACTGAAGCTTTCTTT. Translation: CASSYRGNTEAFF.